This is a list of T cell receptor beta chains from one sample in a study of blood T cell repertoires in COVID-19. TCRdb's copy holds only in-frame clones and misses some; the assay was immunoSEQ multiplex PCR. The sample has more than 300,000 clones; over 85% are singletons. Material: peripheral blood. The receptor source for this set is a woman in her twenties or thirties with COVID-19, enrolled during active disease. Each CDR3 is given with its conserved first and last residue.

>TRBJ2-3|TRBV19
CASSTSGRRGTQYF
>TRBJ1-6|TRBV6-5
CASRKRQGHSPLHF
>TRBJ2-3|TRBV24-1
CATSPTASTDTQYF
>TRBJ2-2|TRBV9
CASSASLAGALRGELFF
>TRBJ1-5|TRBV14
CASSKGGGSQPQHF
>TRBJ2-7|TRBV11-2
CASTGLSTYEQYF
>TRBJ1-2|TRBV6-6
CASSYEGAYGYTF
>TRBJ1-4|TRBV10-3
CATGEGQGVEKLFF
>TRBJ2-2|TRBV11-2
CASSQTKGQTNTGELFF
>TRBJ2-4|TRBV18
CASSLGQTLAKNIQYF
>TRBJ2-5|TRBV3-1/TRBV3-2
CASSHSDRGNQETQYF
>TRBJ2-7|TRBV4-2
CASSQDYRAAGHEQYF
>TRBJ2-3|TRBV13
CASGTGDTQYF
>TRBJ1-5|TRBV27
CASSPDTNQPQHF
>TRBJ1-5|TRBV4-3
CASSLEYFSNQPQHF
>TRBJ1-5|TRBV30
CAWSPTGNNQPQHF
>TRBJ1-6|TRBV11-3
CASSLVVWRGHNSPLHF
>TRBJ1-5|TRBV5-5
CASSLQTGIGQPQHF
>TRBJ1-2|TRBV6-1
CASSELWGGNYGYTF
>TRBJ2-1|TRBV5-1
CASSILAGEGNEQFF
>TRBJ2-4|TRBV30
CACGVDAKNIQYF
>TRBJ2-2|TRBV27
CASMGLADGELFF
>TRBJ1-1|TRBV6-1
CASSQGPLAEAFF
>TRBJ2-1|TRBV6-2/TRBV6-3
CASSYSAGMYNEQFF
>TRBJ2-3|TRBV6-4
CASSSGTGPDTQYF
>TRBJ2-3|TRBV3-1/TRBV3-2
CASSQLDREDTQYF
>TRBJ2-5|TRBV28
CASSPREGQRQETQYF
>TRBJ1-2|TRBV28
CAHAGRGGDYGYTF
>TRBJ2-2|TRBV19
CASSIKSGGLNTGELFF
>TRBJ1-4|TRBV19
CASSNPFEDRGNEKLFF
>TRBJ2-3|TRBV5-6
CASSWDRGTDTQYF